This T cell receptor (beta chain) is drawn from a study of beta chain features in type 1 diabetes. On the study more broadly: Age and gender were similar between patients and healthy donors, as were cell yields.

Findings of the study overall: Researchers report that Type 1 diabetes patients had moderately but significantly shorter TCRB CDR3s across all four CD4+ subsets. When VDJ junctions were examined, type 1 diabetes patients showed fewer insertions and more deletions.

As concerns this clone: Its target is unknown.

TCRB transcripts that were expressed got sequenced, as all of the isolated RNA had been reverse transcribed. Sequencing used immunoSEQ multiplex PCR; TCRdb keeps in-frame clones, though not all of them. This repertoire shows about 340,000 clones, roughly 14% found once; its top ten account for about 0.016%. The CDR3 loop spans 13 amino acids. The V and J ends lost 1 base and 7 bases respectively, with 10 bases between them. The germline V gene has CDR1 LNHDA and CDR2 SQIVND (reference sequence). V gene TRBV19 combines with J gene TRBJ2-5; perhaps TRBD1 as D (5 bases). This TCR came from a woman between 18 and 29 years old with type 1 diabetes. The source material was naive CD4+ T cells from blood. The CDR3 nucleotides read TGTGCCAGTAGTATAGGCGGCACAGGGACCCAGTACTTC. It codes for CASSIGGTGTQYF. Looking up the rest from reference TRBV19 and TRBJ2-5 gives the full variable domain: DGGITQSPKYLFRKEGQNVTLSCEQNLNHDAMYWYRQDPGQGLRLIYYSQIVNDFQKGDIAEGYSVSREKKESFPLTVTSAQKNPTAFYLCASSIGGTGTQYFGPGTRLLVL.